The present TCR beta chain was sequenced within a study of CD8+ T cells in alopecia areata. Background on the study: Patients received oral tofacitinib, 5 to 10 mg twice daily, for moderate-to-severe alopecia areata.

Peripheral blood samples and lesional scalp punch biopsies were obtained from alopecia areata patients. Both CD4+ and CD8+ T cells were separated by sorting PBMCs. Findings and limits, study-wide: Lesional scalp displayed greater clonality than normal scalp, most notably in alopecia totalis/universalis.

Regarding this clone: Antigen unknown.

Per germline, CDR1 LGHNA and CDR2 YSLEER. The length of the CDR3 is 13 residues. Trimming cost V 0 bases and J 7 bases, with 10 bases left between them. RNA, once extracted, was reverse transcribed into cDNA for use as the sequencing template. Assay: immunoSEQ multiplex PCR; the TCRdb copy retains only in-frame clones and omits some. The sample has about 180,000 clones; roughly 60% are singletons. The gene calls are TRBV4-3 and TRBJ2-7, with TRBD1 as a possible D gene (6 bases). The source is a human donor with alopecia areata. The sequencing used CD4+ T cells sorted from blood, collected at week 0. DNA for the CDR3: TGCGCCAGCAGCCAAGATCAGGGGTGGGAGCAGTACTTC. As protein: CASSQDQGWEQYF.